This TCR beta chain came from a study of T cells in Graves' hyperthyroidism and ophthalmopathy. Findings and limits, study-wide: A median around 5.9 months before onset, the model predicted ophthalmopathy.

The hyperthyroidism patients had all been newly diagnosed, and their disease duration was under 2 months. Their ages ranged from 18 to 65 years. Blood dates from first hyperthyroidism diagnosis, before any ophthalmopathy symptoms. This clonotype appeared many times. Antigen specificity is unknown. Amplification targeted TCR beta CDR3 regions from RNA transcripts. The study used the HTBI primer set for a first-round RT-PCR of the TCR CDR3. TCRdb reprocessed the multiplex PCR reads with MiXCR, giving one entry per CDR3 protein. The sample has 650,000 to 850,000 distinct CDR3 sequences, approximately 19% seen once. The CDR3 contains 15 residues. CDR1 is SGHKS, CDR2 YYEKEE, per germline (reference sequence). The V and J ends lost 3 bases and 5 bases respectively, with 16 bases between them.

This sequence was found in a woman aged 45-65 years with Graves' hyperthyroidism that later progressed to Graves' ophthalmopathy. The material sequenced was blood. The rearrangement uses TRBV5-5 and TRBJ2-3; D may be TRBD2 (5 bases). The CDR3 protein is CASSSDYLFQDTQYF. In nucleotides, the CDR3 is TGTGCCAGCAGCTCAGACTACCTATTTCAAGATACGCAGTATTTT.